These 5 T cell receptor beta chains were all obtained from the same sample, sequenced in a study of T cells in Graves' hyperthyroidism and ophthalmopathy. RNA transcripts served as the template for amplifying TCR beta CDR3 regions. The HTBI primer set served for first-round RT-PCR of the TCR CDR3. TCRdb used MiXCR to reprocess the multiplex PCR reads, holding one entry per CDR3 protein. The sample carries a few hundred thousand distinct CDR3 sequences, about a sixth recorded once. The sequencing sample was made of blood. The receptors come from a woman between 40 and 55 years old with Graves' ophthalmopathy.

This clonotype was observed a few times. Just one base apart from a much larger clone, this may be a read error. This chain joins TRBV29-1 and TRBJ1-2, with a tentative D call TRBD1 (5 bases). The CDR3 runs 13 residues. Germline CDR1 reads SQVTM; CDR2 reads ANQGSEA. Trimming pared 7 bases from V and 6 bases from J, leaving 18 bases between. The CDR3 sequence: CSGGRDTGDGYTF. Here the CDR3 DNA reads TGCAGCGGGGGCCGTGACACGGGAGATGGCTACACCTTC.

The chain recombines TRBV4-1 with TRBJ2-5, with 7 positions matching TRBD1. The V gene end was trimmed by 3 bases and the J gene end by 5 bases; junction bases not matched to a gene: 15. The CDR3 loop spans 17 amino acids. CDR1 and CDR2 from the germline V gene are MGHRA and YSYEKL. The CDR3 spells CASSQIGKNRGWETQYF. As DNA, the CDR3 is TGCGCCAGCAGCCAGATCGGGAAAAACAGGGGATGGGAGACCCAGTACTTC.

The table lists this clonotype with many counts. The rearrangement joins TRBV10-2 to TRBJ1-1; D remains ambiguous. CDR1 and CDR2 (germline): WSHSY, SAAADI. The CDR3 is 13 amino acids. With 2 bases removed from V and 1 base from J, the gap between germline ends came to 5 bases. The CDR3 loop reads CASSELENTEAFF. The CDR3 region has the DNA TGCGCCAGCAGTGAGCTCGAGAACACTGAAGCTTTCTTT.

This clonotype came up many times. V and J are TRBV7-9 and TRBJ2-5; TRBD1 agrees at 7 bases. CDR3 length: 18 residues. Germline-derived CDR1 and CDR2 are SEHNR and FQNEAQ (reference sequence). V gave up 1 base and J gave up 4 bases; unmatched junction bases: 15. The CDR3 spells CASSLVRQGRISGETQYF. For the CDR3, the DNA is TGTGCCAGCAGCTTAGTGAGACAGGGTCGGATATCTGGAGAGACCCAGTACTTC. Full variable domain (outside the CDR3, taken from reference TRBV7-9 and TRBJ2-5): DTGVSQNPRHKITKRGQNVTFRCDPISEHNRLYWYRQTLGQGPEFLTYFQNEAQLEKSRLLSDRFSAERPKGSFSTLEIQRTEQGDSAMYLCASSLVRQGRISGETQYFGPGTRLLVL.

The V call is TRBV18, the J call TRBJ2-2; TRBD2 matches 14 bases. The CDR3 runs 17 residues. Germline CDR1 is KGHSH and CDR2 is LQKENI. The V segment lost 3 bases and the J segment 7 bases; nucleotides outside the gene matches: 7. The CDR3 loop reads CASSPRTSGRLGGELFF. The CDR3 coding sequence is TGTGCCAGCTCACCCAGGACTAGCGGGAGGCTCGGCGGGGAGCTGTTTTTT.